This is a list of T cell receptor beta chains from one sample in a study of cytomegalovirus exposure and HLA in healthy donors. Assay used: immunoSEQ multiplex PCR; TCRdb lists only in-frame clones, some missing. The data hold hundreds of thousands of clones, with around 80% observed a single time. Specimen: PBMCs. These receptors originate from a woman aged 60-75 years in good health and CMV-seropositive. Both conserved end residues are part of each CDR3. D genes are given only for firm matches. Not every row has a clone size; where given, it reads once, few, many or a size class.

j_call: TRBJ2-3; d_call: TRBD2; clone_size: NA; v_call: TRBV27; cdr3_aa: CASSSGLAGTQYF; cdr3_nt: TGTGCCAGCAGTTCGGGACTAGCGGGAACGCAGTATTTT
j_call: TRBJ2-2; d_call: NA; clone_size: few; v_call: TRBV6-6; cdr3_aa: CASSPRPANTGELFF; cdr3_nt: TGTGCCAGCAGTCCCCGTCCAGCGAACACCGGGGAGCTGTTTTTT
j_call: TRBJ1-2; d_call: TRBD1; clone_size: NA; v_call: TRBV11-2; cdr3_aa: CASSLGLGQIYGYTF; cdr3_nt: TGTGCCAGCAGCTTAGGCCTGGGACAGATCTATGGCTACACCTTC
j_call: TRBJ2-5; d_call: NA; clone_size: once; v_call: TRBV7-9; cdr3_aa: CASSHPAGVGETQYF; cdr3_nt: TGTGCCAGCAGCCACCCAGCGGGCGTGGGGGAGACCCAGTACTTC
j_call: TRBJ1-2; d_call: TRBD1; clone_size: NA; v_call: TRBV9; cdr3_aa: CASSEGTGDYGYTF; cdr3_nt: TGTGCCAGCAGCGAGGGGACAGGGGATTATGGCTACACCTTC
j_call: TRBJ1-5; d_call: NA; clone_size: NA; v_call: TRBV11-2; cdr3_aa: CASSLRTGGNQPQHF; cdr3_nt: TGTGCCAGCAGCTTACGAACAGGTGGCAATCAGCCCCAGCATTTT
j_call: TRBJ2-7; d_call: TRBD2; clone_size: NA; v_call: TRBV27; cdr3_aa: CASRGEAGGSYEQYF; cdr3_nt: TGTGCCAGCAGAGGGGAGGCGGGAGGATCCTACGAGCAGTACTTC
j_call: TRBJ1-2; d_call: NA; clone_size: NA; v_call: TRBV7-9; cdr3_aa: CASSKTGLPLGYTF; cdr3_nt: TGTGCCAGCAGCAAGACGGGACTGCCCTTGGGTTACACCTTC
j_call: TRBJ1-1; d_call: TRBD1; clone_size: NA; v_call: TRBV18; cdr3_aa: CASSLSRTGLTMNTEAFF; cdr3_nt: TGTGCCAGCTCACTTTCTCGGACAGGATTGACAATGAACACTGAAGCTTTCTTT
j_call: TRBJ2-1; d_call: TRBD2; clone_size: NA; v_call: TRBV18; cdr3_aa: CASSPPRSGRARDEQFF; cdr3_nt: TGTGCCAGCTCACCACCCCGAAGCGGGAGGGCCAGGGATGAGCAGTTCTTC
j_call: TRBJ1-1; d_call: TRBD1; clone_size: once; v_call: TRBV6-5; cdr3_aa: CASSPGGRGLAEAFF; cdr3_nt: TGTGCCAGCAGTCCCGGGGGTAGGGGGCTAGCTGAAGCTTTCTTT
j_call: TRBJ2-1; d_call: TRBD2; clone_size: NA; v_call: TRBV5-1; cdr3_aa: CASSLGPGGKNEQFF; cdr3_nt: TGCGCCAGCAGCTTGGGCCCGGGGGGTAAGAATGAGCAGTTCTTC
j_call: TRBJ1-6; d_call: NA; clone_size: NA; v_call: TRBV7-2; cdr3_aa: CASSQAQGFSPLHF; cdr3_nt: TGTGCCAGCAGCCAAGCCCAGGGGTTTTCACCCCTCCACTTT
j_call: TRBJ1-5; d_call: NA; clone_size: NA; v_call: TRBV6-1; cdr3_aa: CASSEFLNQPQHF; cdr3_nt: TGTGCCAGCAGTGAATTCCTGAATCAGCCCCAGCATTTT
j_call: TRBJ2-3; d_call: NA; clone_size: NA; v_call: TRBV28; cdr3_aa: CASTDGGRTDTQYF; cdr3_nt: TGTGCCAGCACCGACGGGGGGCGGACAGATACGCAGTATTTT
j_call: TRBJ1-1; d_call: TRBD1; clone_size: NA; v_call: TRBV5-1; cdr3_aa: CASSPGTGGTEAFF; cdr3_nt: TGCGCCAGCAGCCCGGGGACAGGGGGCACTGAAGCTTTCTTT
j_call: TRBJ2-1; d_call: NA; clone_size: once; v_call: TRBV7-3; cdr3_aa: CASSPLAQGKNEQFF; cdr3_nt: TGTGCCAGCAGCCCCCTAGCTCAGGGGAAGAATGAGCAGTTCTTC
j_call: TRBJ2-1; d_call: NA; clone_size: NA; v_call: TRBV5-1; cdr3_aa: CASSLGPSLTNEQFF; cdr3_nt: TGCGCCAGCAGCTTGGGGCCTAGCCTTACCAATGAGCAGTTCTTC
j_call: TRBJ2-5; d_call: NA; clone_size: NA; v_call: TRBV4-2; cdr3_aa: CASSQGGTQETQYF; cdr3_nt: TGTGCCAGCAGCCAAGGAGGCACTCAAGAGACCCAGTACTTC
j_call: TRBJ1-1; d_call: NA; clone_size: NA; v_call: TRBV9; cdr3_aa: CASSVERAYGGDTEAFF; cdr3_nt: TGTGCCAGCAGCGTAGAGAGGGCCTATGGAGGGGACACTGAAGCTTTCTTT
j_call: TRBJ1-5; d_call: NA; clone_size: NA; v_call: TRBV28; cdr3_aa: CASSPGLQPQHF; cdr3_nt: TGTGCCAGCAGCCCCGGTCTACAGCCCCAGCATTTT
j_call: TRBJ2-1; d_call: TRBD2; clone_size: NA; v_call: TRBV6-1; cdr3_aa: CASSEPGLAFNEQFF; cdr3_nt: TGTGCCAGCAGTGAACCGGGACTAGCCTTCAATGAGCAGTTCTTC
j_call: TRBJ2-7; d_call: TRBD2; clone_size: NA; v_call: TRBV4-3; cdr3_aa: CASSQDLRGGSYEQYF; cdr3_nt: TGCGCCAGCAGCCAAGATCTTCGGGGAGGGTCCTACGAGCAGTACTTC
j_call: TRBJ2-3; d_call: NA; clone_size: NA; v_call: TRBV7-9; cdr3_aa: CASSRIKSTQYF; cdr3_nt: TGTGCCAGCAGCCGAATTAAGAGTACGCAGTATTTT
j_call: TRBJ1-1; d_call: NA; clone_size: few; v_call: TRBV7-9; cdr3_aa: CASSRVQGLTEAFF; cdr3_nt: TGTGCCAGCAGCCGGGTACAGGGTCTCACTGAAGCTTTCTTT
j_call: TRBJ2-1; d_call: NA; clone_size: NA; v_call: TRBV30; cdr3_aa: CAWSVMGGAYNEQFF; cdr3_nt: TGTGCCTGGAGTGTAATGGGGGGGGCTTACAATGAGCAGTTCTTC
j_call: TRBJ2-7; d_call: TRBD1; clone_size: NA; v_call: TRBV5-1; cdr3_aa: CASSLAPGQGREQYF; cdr3_nt: TGCGCCAGCAGCTTGGCCCCAGGACAGGGGAGGGAGCAGTACTTC
j_call: TRBJ2-2; d_call: TRBD1; clone_size: NA; v_call: TRBV7-9; cdr3_aa: CASSRDSNTGELFF; cdr3_nt: TGTGCCAGCAGCCGGGACAGCAACACCGGGGAGCTGTTTTTT
j_call: TRBJ2-7; d_call: TRBD1; clone_size: NA; v_call: TRBV5-1; cdr3_aa: CASSRGQRYEQYF; cdr3_nt: TGCGCCAGCAGCAGGGGACAGCGCTACGAGCAGTACTTC
j_call: TRBJ2-2; d_call: NA; clone_size: NA; v_call: TRBV6-6; cdr3_aa: CASSYSGVNTGELFF; cdr3_nt: TGTGCCAGCAGTTACTCCGGGGTTAACACCGGGGAGCTGTTTTTT
j_call: TRBJ1-1; d_call: TRBD1; clone_size: NA; v_call: TRBV7-9; cdr3_aa: CASSQRQGNTEAFF; cdr3_nt: TGTGCCAGCAGCCAGAGACAGGGGAACACTGAAGCTTTCTTT
j_call: TRBJ1-4; d_call: TRBD1; clone_size: NA; v_call: TRBV18; cdr3_aa: CASSPPGQGRNEKLFF; cdr3_nt: TGTGCCAGCTCACCGCCGGGACAGGGCCGTAATGAAAAACTGTTTTTT
j_call: TRBJ1-1; d_call: NA; clone_size: NA; v_call: TRBV9; cdr3_aa: CASSPRQFTNTEAFF; cdr3_nt: TGTGCCAGCAGCCCAAGACAGTTTACGAACACTGAAGCTTTCTTT
j_call: TRBJ1-1; d_call: TRBD1; clone_size: NA; v_call: TRBV10-3; cdr3_aa: CAISGDSLMNTEAFF; cdr3_nt: TGTGCCATCAGTGGGGACAGCCTCATGAACACTGAAGCTTTCTTT
j_call: TRBJ1-1; d_call: TRBD1; clone_size: NA; v_call: TRBV27; cdr3_aa: CASSYRGNTEAFF; cdr3_nt: TGTGCCAGCAGTTACAGGGGGAACACTGAAGCTTTCTTT
j_call: TRBJ1-1; d_call: TRBD1; clone_size: NA; v_call: TRBV5-1; cdr3_aa: CASSDGTGGNTEAFF; cdr3_nt: TGCGCCAGCAGCGACGGGACAGGGGGGAACACTGAAGCTTTCTTT
j_call: TRBJ2-1; d_call: TRBD2; clone_size: NA; v_call: TRBV6-6; cdr3_aa: CASSYGMAGRDNEQFF; cdr3_nt: TGTGCCAGCAGTTACGGTATGGCAGGGAGGGACAATGAGCAGTTCTTC
j_call: TRBJ1-1; d_call: NA; clone_size: NA; v_call: TRBV2; cdr3_aa: CATRGRGSTEAFF; cdr3_nt: TGTGCCACCCGAGGACGGGGAAGCACTGAAGCTTTCTTT
j_call: TRBJ2-7; d_call: TRBD2; clone_size: NA; v_call: TRBV6-5; cdr3_aa: CASNRLAGDSYEQYF; cdr3_nt: TGTGCCAGCAACCGTCTCGCGGGGGACTCCTACGAGCAGTACTTC
j_call: TRBJ1-4; d_call: NA; clone_size: NA; v_call: TRBV21-1; cdr3_aa: CASSKVTETNEKLFF; cdr3_nt: TGTGCCAGCAGCAAAGTAACAGAGACTAATGAAAAACTGTTTTTT
j_call: TRBJ2-7; d_call: NA; clone_size: NA; v_call: TRBV7-9; cdr3_aa: CASSSQGGLYEQYF; cdr3_nt: TGTGCCAGCAGCTCCCAAGGCGGGTTGTACGAGCAGTACTTC
j_call: TRBJ1-2; d_call: NA; clone_size: NA; v_call: TRBV18; cdr3_aa: CASSVQEQNYGYTF; cdr3_nt: TGTGCCAGCTCAGTTCAGGAACAGAACTATGGCTACACCTTC
j_call: TRBJ2-4; d_call: NA; clone_size: NA; v_call: TRBV18; cdr3_aa: CASSPSSAQRGNIQYF; cdr3_nt: TGTGCCAGCTCACCCTCTAGCGCCCAGAGGGGAAACATTCAGTACTTC
j_call: TRBJ1-1; d_call: NA; clone_size: NA; v_call: TRBV6-5; cdr3_aa: CASSYSRVRSTEAFF; cdr3_nt: TGTGCCAGCAGTTACAGCAGGGTACGGAGCACTGAAGCTTTCTTT
j_call: TRBJ1-2; d_call: NA; clone_size: NA; v_call: TRBV7-3; cdr3_aa: CASSLRADSNSVTF; cdr3_nt: TGTGCCAGCAGCTTAAGGGCCGACAGTAACTCGGTCACCTTC
j_call: TRBJ2-1; d_call: TRBD2; clone_size: NA; v_call: TRBV6-5; cdr3_aa: CASSSTGTSGNEQFF; cdr3_nt: TGTGCCAGCAGTTCAACCGGGACTAGTGGCAATGAGCAGTTCTTC
j_call: TRBJ2-2; d_call: TRBD2; clone_size: NA; v_call: TRBV2; cdr3_aa: CASSELRGGRGGELFF; cdr3_nt: TGTGCCAGCAGTGAACTTCGGGGGGGCCGAGGCGGGGAGCTGTTTTTT
j_call: TRBJ1-1; d_call: NA; clone_size: NA; v_call: TRBV6-6; cdr3_aa: CASNKQNREAFF; cdr3_nt: TGTGCCAGCAATAAACAGAACAGGGAAGCTTTCTTT
j_call: TRBJ1-1; d_call: NA; clone_size: NA; v_call: TRBV4-2; cdr3_aa: CASSQAQENTEAFF; cdr3_nt: TGTGCCAGCAGCCAGGCACAGGAAAACACTGAAGCTTTCTTT
j_call: TRBJ1-5; d_call: NA; clone_size: NA; v_call: TRBV6-6; cdr3_aa: CASDGPGNQPQHF; cdr3_nt: TGTGCCAGCGACGGACCGGGGAATCAGCCCCAGCATTTT